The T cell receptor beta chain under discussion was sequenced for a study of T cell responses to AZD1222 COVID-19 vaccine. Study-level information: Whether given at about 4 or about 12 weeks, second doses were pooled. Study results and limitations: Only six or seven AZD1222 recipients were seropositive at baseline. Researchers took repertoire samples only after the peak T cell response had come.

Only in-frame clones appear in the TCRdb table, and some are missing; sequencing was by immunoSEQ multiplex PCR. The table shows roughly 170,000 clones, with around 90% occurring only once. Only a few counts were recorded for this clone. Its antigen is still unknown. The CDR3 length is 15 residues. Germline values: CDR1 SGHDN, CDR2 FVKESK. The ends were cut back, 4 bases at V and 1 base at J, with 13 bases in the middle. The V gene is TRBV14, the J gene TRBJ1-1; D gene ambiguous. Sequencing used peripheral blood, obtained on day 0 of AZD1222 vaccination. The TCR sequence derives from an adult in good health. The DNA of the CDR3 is TGTGCCAGCAGCCTTATGCGGACGGGGAACACTGAAGCTTTCTTT. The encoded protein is CASSLMRTGNTEAFF.